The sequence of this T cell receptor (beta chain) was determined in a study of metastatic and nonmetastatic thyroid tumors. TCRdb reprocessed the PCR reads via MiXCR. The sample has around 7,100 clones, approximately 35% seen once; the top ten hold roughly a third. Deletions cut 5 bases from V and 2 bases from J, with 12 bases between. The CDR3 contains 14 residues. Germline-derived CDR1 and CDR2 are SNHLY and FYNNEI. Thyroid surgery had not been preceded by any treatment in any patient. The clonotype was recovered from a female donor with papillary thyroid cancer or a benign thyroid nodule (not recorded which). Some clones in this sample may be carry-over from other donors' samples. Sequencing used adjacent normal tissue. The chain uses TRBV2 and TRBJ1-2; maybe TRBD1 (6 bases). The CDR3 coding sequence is TGTGCCAGCAGTTCTACAGGGCTCAACTATGGCTACACCTTC. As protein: CASSSTGLNYGYTF. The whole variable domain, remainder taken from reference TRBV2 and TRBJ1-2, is EPEVTQTPSHQVTQMGQEVILRCVPISNHLYFYWYRQILGQKVEFLVSFYNNEISEKSEIFDDQFSVERPDGSNFTLKIRSTKLEDSAMYFCASSSTGLNYGYTFGSGTRLTVV.